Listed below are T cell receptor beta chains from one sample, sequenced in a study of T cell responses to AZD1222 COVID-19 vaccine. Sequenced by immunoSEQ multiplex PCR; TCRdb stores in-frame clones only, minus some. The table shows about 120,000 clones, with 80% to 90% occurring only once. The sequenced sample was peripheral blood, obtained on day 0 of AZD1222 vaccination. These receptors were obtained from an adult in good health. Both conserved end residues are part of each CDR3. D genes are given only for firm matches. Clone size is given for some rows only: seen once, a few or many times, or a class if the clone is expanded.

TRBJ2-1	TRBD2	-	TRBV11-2	CASSSGTTEVRSYNEQFF	TGTGCCAGCAGCTCCGGGACTACAGAGGTGAGGTCCTACAATGAGCAGTTCTTC
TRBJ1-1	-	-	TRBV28	CASSLDGVGTEAFF	TGTGCCAGCAGTTTGGACGGGGTCGGGACTGAAGCTTTCTTT
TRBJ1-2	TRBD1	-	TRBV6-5	CASSLGQGHGYTF	TGTGCCAGCAGTCTCGGACAGGGGCATGGCTACACCTTC
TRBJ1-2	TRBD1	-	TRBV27	CASSQRGTGVLVGYGYTF	TGTGCCAGCAGCCAGAGGGGGACAGGGGTGCTTGTTGGCTATGGCTACACCTTC
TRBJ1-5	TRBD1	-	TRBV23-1	CASSQSTDRGDQPQHF	TGCGCCAGCAGTCAATCGACCGACAGGGGCGATCAGCCCCAGCATTTT
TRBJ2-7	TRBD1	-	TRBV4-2	CASSQEGTGGFYEQYF	TGTGCCAGCAGCCAAGAAGGGACAGGGGGATTCTACGAGCAGTACTTC
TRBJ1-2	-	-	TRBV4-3	CASSQGGGYTF	TGCGCCAGCAGCCAAGGGGGAGGCTACACCTTC
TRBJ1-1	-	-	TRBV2	CASSTSNTEAFF	TGTGCCAGCAGCACCAGCAACACTGAAGCTTTCTTT
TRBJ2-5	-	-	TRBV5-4	CASSRISEGEETQYF	TGTGCCAGCAGCCGCATTTCAGAGGGAGAAGAGACCCAGTACTTC
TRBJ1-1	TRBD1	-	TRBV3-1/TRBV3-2	CASSYYRGVGTEAFF	TGTGCCAGCAGCTACTACAGGGGGGTCGGGACTGAAGCTTTCTTT
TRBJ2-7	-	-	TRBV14	CASSQAGVWPGEQYF	TGTGCCAGCAGCCAAGCTGGGGTGTGGCCGGGCGAGCAGTACTTC
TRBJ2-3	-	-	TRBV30	CASLPGPEGTDTQYF	TGTGCCTCTCTGCCGGGGCCCGAGGGAACAGATACGCAGTATTTT
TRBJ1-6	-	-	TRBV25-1	CASSSTVRGSYNSPLHF	TGTGCCAGCAGCTCCACCGTCAGGGGCTCCTATAATTCACCCCTCCACTTT
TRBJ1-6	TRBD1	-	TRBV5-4	CASKIFSGTGYNSPLHF	TGTGCCAGCAAGATCTTCTCCGGGACAGGTTATAATTCACCCCTCCACTTT
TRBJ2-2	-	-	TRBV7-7	CASSAQYTGELFF	TGTGCCAGCAGCGCGCAATACACCGGGGAGCTGTTTTTT
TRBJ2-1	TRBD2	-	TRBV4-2	CASSRGGLAEFWATYNEQFF	TGTGCCAGCAGCCGAGGGGGACTAGCGGAATTTTGGGCCACATACAATGAGCAGTTCTTC
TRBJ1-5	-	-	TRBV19	CASSIIGGPSNQPQHF	TGTGCCAGTAGTATAATCGGGGGGCCTAGCAATCAGCCCCAGCATTTT
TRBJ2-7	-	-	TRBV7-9	CASSLAGGLGDEQYF	TGTGCCAGCAGCTTAGCGGGGGGGCTCGGAGACGAGCAGTACTTC
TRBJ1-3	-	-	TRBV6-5	CASTGGNTIYF	TGTGCCTCAACCGGGGGAAACACCATATATTTT
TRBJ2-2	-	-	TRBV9	CASSGTYTGELFF	TGTGCCAGCAGCGGAACATACACCGGGGAGCTGTTTTTT
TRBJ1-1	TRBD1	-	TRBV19	CASTGGVRAFF	TGTGCCAGTACAGGGGGAGTCCGAGCTTTCTTT
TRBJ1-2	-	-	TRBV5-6	CASSSGSLKSYGYTF	TGTGCCAGCAGCTCCGGGTCGCTAAAGAGCTATGGCTACACCTTC
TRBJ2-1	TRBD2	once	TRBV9	CASSVPSLREGLNEQFF	TGTGCCAGCAGCGTCCCGTCTCTGCGGGAGGGCCTCAATGAGCAGTTCTTC
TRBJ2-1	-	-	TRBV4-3	CASSQSPRDEQFF	TGCGCCAGCAGCCAATCCCCCAGGGATGAGCAGTTCTTC
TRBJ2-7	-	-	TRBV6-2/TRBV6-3	CASSLPANQGYEQYF	TGTGCCAGCAGTCTCCCAGCCAACCAGGGCTACGAGCAGTACTTC
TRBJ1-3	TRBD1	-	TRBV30	CAWQTGGRNTIYF	TGTGCCTGGCAGACAGGGGGGCGAAACACCATATATTTT
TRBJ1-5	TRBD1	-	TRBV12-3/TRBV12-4	CASSDRVREPQHF	TGTGCCAGCAGTGACAGGGTCCGGGAACCCCAGCATTTT